These 30 T cell receptor beta chains came from one sample sequenced in a study of Graves' ophthalmopathy and Graves' hyperthyroidism. RNA served as the template for amplifying TCR beta CDR3 regions. The first-round RT-PCR employed HTBI primers together with the Qiagen OneStep RT-PCR kit. A multiplex PCR was then performed as the second round. From the multiplex PCR reads, TCRdb called clonotypes with MiXCR, one entry per CDR3 protein. The repertoire includes over a million distinct CDR3 sequences, about 38% of them detected once, and around 10% sits in the top ten. The sequencing sample was made of peripheral blood or thyroid tissue (not recorded which). All receptors come from an adult man with Graves' hyperthyroidism.

With respect to this clonotype: The junction departs from the called germline gene at one end, perhaps through a read error. The chain has TRBV10-3 and TRBJ2-7; 8 bases align to TRBD1. CDR1 ENHRY and CDR2 SYGVKD come from the germline V gene. The CDR3 is made up of 17 amino acids. The CDR3 DNA is TGTGCCAGCAGTTACCCAATCTCCGGGACAGGCACCTACGAGCAGTACTTC. Translated, it gives CASSYPISGTGTYEQYF.

V gene TRBV7-3 combines with J gene TRBJ2-2; possibly TRBD1 for D (5 bases). The CDR3 totals 17 residues. The V gene lost 1 base and the J gene lost 5 bases, with 17 bases spanning the gap. CDR1 SGHTA and CDR2 FQGTGA come from the germline V gene. The CDR3 coding sequence is TGTGCCAGCAGCTTAAGTGCCAGGGATGGACGGACCGGGGAGCTGTTTTTT. Its translation is CASSLSARDGRTGELFF.

Concerning this clonotype: A read error may be the cause here, since a much bigger clone is one base away. This chain connects TRBV7-9 to TRBJ2-5; a possible D gene is TRBD1 (5 bases). This CDR3 comprises 17 residues. The germline CDR1 and CDR2 sequences are SEHNR and FQNEAQ (reference sequence). The CDR3 loop reads CANSQAYAQAQRETQYF. The CDR3 DNA reads TGCGCCAACAGCCAAGCCTATGCACAGGCCCAGAGGGAGACCCAGTACTTC.

This clonotype was recorded at least ten times. V usage is TRBV5-1 and J usage is TRBJ2-7, with TRBD2 as a possible D gene (6 bases). In germline, CDR1 is SGHRS, CDR2 YFSETQ. The CDR3 runs 14 residues. V shed 4 bases and J shed 3 bases, with 14 bases lying between them. CDR3 sequence: CASSEVAESYEQYF. The CDR3 coding sequence is TGCGCCAGCAGCGAGGTAGCGGAAAGCTACGAGCAGTACTTC.

The chain combines TRBV19 with TRBJ2-5; tentatively, D is TRBD1 (5 bases). This CDR3 region has 16 residues. Germline CDR1 is LNHDA and CDR2 is SQIVND (reference sequence). Trimming pared 6 bases from V and 4 bases from J, leaving 21 bases between. In DNA, the CDR3 is TGTGCCAGTAGCAAGTGGGGCAGAGAAGTCGTAGAGACCCAGTACTTC. It specifies CASSKWGREVVETQYF.

This clonotype was seen many times. In DNA form, the CDR3 reads TGTGCCAGCAGCTATATGGCAATAGTCGCTGAAGCTTTCTTT. Amino acids: CASSYMAIVAEAFF. This sequence joins TRBV7-2 and TRBJ1-1; D remains unclear. V was trimmed by 4 bases and J by 6 bases, leaving 15 bases between them. CDR1 and CDR2 from the germline V gene are SGHTA and FQGNSA. This CDR3 comprises 14 residues. Together with reference TRBV7-2 and TRBJ1-1, the CDR3 gives the full variable domain: GAGVSQSPSNKVTEKGKDVELRCDPISGHTALYWYRQSLGQGLEFLIYFQGNSAPDKSGLPSDRFSAERTGGSVSTLTIQRTQQEDSAVYLCASSYMAIVAEAFFGQGTRLTVV.

This clonotype was picked up a small number of times. The gene calls are TRBV6-2 or TRBV6-3 and TRBJ2-7; TRBD1 aligns across 7 bases. Per the germline V gene, CDR1 is MNHEY and CDR2 is SVGEGT. The CDR3 is 14 amino acids. V dropped 7 bases and J dropped 4; count of bases not matched to a gene: 10. The CDR3 sequence is CASTPGTAKYEQYF. The CDR3 bases are TGTGCCAGCACCCCCGGGACAGCCAAGTACGAGCAGTACTTC.

This clonotype was observed a few times. The chain has TRBV6-1 and TRBJ2-5; no clear D gene. V gave up 7 bases and J gave up 5 bases, with 20 bases separating them. This CDR3 comprises 15 residues. Germline-derived CDR1 and CDR2 are MNHNS and SASEGT. The CDR3 bases are TGTGCCAGCACTAACCCTAGGGTGGGTGGCGAGACCCAGTACTTC. Translation: CASTNPRVGGETQYF.

This clonotype was seen just once. A much larger clone differs from this one at a single base, so this may be a read error. This rearrangement joins TRBV9 to TRBJ1-3; D is unclear. The CDR3 loop spans 17 amino acids. Trimming removed 4 bases at V and 1 base at J, with 18 bases between. The germline V gene has CDR1 SGDLS and CDR2 YYNGEE. The CDR3 sequence: CASSIDLGGASGNTIYF. CDR3 nucleotide sequence: TGTGCCAGCAGCATAGATCTGGGTGGAGCATCTGGAAACACCATATATTTT.

This clonotype occurred many times. V usage is TRBV15 and J usage is TRBJ1-2; D is uncertain. Trimming removed 2 bases from V and 8 bases from J, with 12 bases in between. CDR1 and CDR2 (germline): LNHNV, YYDKDF (reference sequence). The CDR3 consists of 13 residues. The CDR3 DNA reads as TGTGCCACCAGCAGAATACCGACTAGCGGCTACACCTTC. Protein: CATSRIPTSGYTF. Looking up the rest from reference TRBV15 and TRBJ1-2 gives the full variable domain: DAMVIQNPRYQVTQFGKPVTLSCSQTLNHNVMYWYQQKSSQAPKLLFHYYDKDFNNEADTPDNFQSRRPNTSFCFLDIRSPGLGDTAMYLCATSRIPTSGYTFGSGTRLTVV.

The V gene is TRBV12-3 or TRBV12-4, the J gene TRBJ2-3; TRBD2 agrees at 13 bases. The CDR3 has 17 residues. J lost 4 bases, V lost 4 bases, and 8 bases had no gene match. In nucleotides, the CDR3 is TGTGCCAGCAGTTCAAGGACTAGCGGGGGTCGGGCAGATACGCAGTATTTT. It is translated as CASSSRTSGGRADTQYF.

The V and J genes are TRBV11-2 and TRBJ1-2, with 12 bases identical to TRBD1. After removal of 3 bases from V and 8 bases from J, the junction contained 7 bases not matched to a gene. Germline V gene lookup returns CDR1 SGHAT and CDR2 FQNNGV. CDR3 length: 15 amino acids. CDR3 residues: CASSFRDRGLGGYTF. The CDR3 DNA reads TGTGCCAGCAGCTTCCGGGACAGGGGGCTAGGAGGCTACACCTTC. The full variable domain, completed using reference TRBV11-2 and TRBJ1-2, is EAGVAQSPRYKIIEKRQSVAFWCNPISGHATLYWYQQILGQGPKLLIQFQNNGVVDDSQLPKDRFSAERLKGVDSTLKIQPAKLEDSAVYLCASSFRDRGLGGYTFGSGTRLTVV.

This chain connects TRBV10-3 to TRBJ1-3; D may be TRBD1 (6 bases). Germline CDR1 and CDR2: ENHRY and SYGVKD. The CDR3 length is 15 residues. Trimming took 2 bases from V and 4 from J, leaving 12 bases between them. CDR3 sequence: CAISETKTGGNTIYF. In nucleotides, the CDR3 is TGTGCCATCAGTGAGACCAAAACAGGGGGAAACACCATATATTTT.

This clonotype has a handful of counts. This chain uses TRBV12-3 or TRBV12-4 with TRBJ2-6; D not certain. V gave up 10 bases and J gave up 2 bases, with 12 bases separating them. This CDR3 spans 14 amino acids. CDR3 protein: CATARGAGANVLTF. In DNA, the CDR3 is TGTGCCACAGCCCGTGGGGCTGGGGCCAACGTCCTGACTTTC.

The rearrangement links TRBV29-1 to TRBJ1-2, with unresolved D. V was shortened by 3 bases and J by 10 bases, with 12 bases between the two germline ends. The CDR3 runs to 11 residues. Germline V gives CDR1 SQVTM, CDR2 ANQGSEA. Written as DNA, the CDR3 is TGCAGCGTTGAGGGTCTAGCGGACTACACCTTC. Protein sequence: CSVEGLADYTF.

A few counts support this clonotype. The genes are TRBV9 and TRBJ2-2; 7 bases are shared with TRBD2. V shed 4 bases and J 4 bases; nucleotides not matched to a gene: 10. The CDR3 consists of 16 residues. Germline values: CDR1 SGDLS, CDR2 YYNGEE. This CDR3 is CASSLGLVDRTGELFF. CDR3 bases: TGTGCCAGCAGCTTAGGACTAGTAGATCGCACCGGGGAGCTGTTTTTT.

This clonotype was counted many times. The V and J genes are TRBV5-1 and TRBJ2-2; 9 nucleotides match TRBD1. This CDR3 contains 17 residues. Germline V gene lookup returns CDR1 SGHRS and CDR2 YFSETQ. V lost 3 bases to trimming and J lost 4 bases; unmatched junction nucleotides: 10. The CDR3 bases are TGCGCCAGCAGCTGCAGAACGGGACAGGGTTGCACCGGGGAGCTGTTTTTT. Protein: CASSCRTGQGCTGELFF.

There are many counts of this clonotype. The rearrangement uses TRBV20-1 and TRBJ2-5, with 10 bases aligning to TRBD1. Looked up from germline, CDR1 is DFQATT and CDR2 is SNEGSKA (reference sequence). V gave up 4 bases and J gave up 0 bases; unmatched junction bases: 8. The CDR3 extends over 16 amino acids. The CDR3, as DNA: TGCAGTGCTACGATCCACGGACAGGGGGACCAAGAGACCCAGTACTTC. Protein sequence: CSATIHGQGDQETQYF.

The chain carries TRBV4-3 and TRBJ2-7, with D tentatively TRBD2 (5 bases). With 5 bases removed from V and 2 bases from J, the gap between germline ends came to 16 bases. The CDR3 is 15 residues long. Germline CDR1 LGHNA, CDR2 YSLEER. CDR3 DNA: TGCGCCAGCAGCTACGGAGCGGACCTGACCTACGAGCAGTACTTC. It translates to CASSYGADLTYEQYF.

This sequence joins TRBV10-2 and TRBJ1-1; no clear D. The CDR3 totals 14 residues. Germline loops: CDR1 WSHSY, CDR2 SAAADI. V was pared by 6 bases and J by 4 bases, with 15 bases between. In DNA, the CDR3 is TGCGCCAGCAGAGAGGCTACTGTATCCACTGAAGCTTTCTTT. This sequence encodes CASREATVSTEAFF.

The rearrangement links TRBV25-1 to TRBJ2-7, with unresolved D. The CDR3 spans 14 residues. Germline CDR1 reads MGHDK; CDR2 reads SYGVNS. V lost 11 bases to trimming and J lost 4 bases, with 21 bases between them. The CDR3 spells CAWSGSGPGYEQYF. CDR3 DNA sequence: TGTGCCTGGAGTGGGTCCGGGCCCGGGTACGAGCAGTACTTC.

This clonotype was seen many times. The germline gene is not matched at one end of the junction; a read error may be the cause. This chain links TRBV7-9 with TRBJ1-2, with D possibly matching TRBD1 (6 bases). This CDR3 contains 12 residues. The germline V gene encodes CDR1 SEHNR and CDR2 FQNEAQ (reference sequence). CDR3 sequence reads: CAIDRDKGGYNF. The CDR3 DNA reads TGTGCCATCGACCGGGACAAAGGTGGCTACAACTTC.

The sample holds many counts of this clonotype. The V gene is TRBV19, the J gene TRBJ1-6; tentatively, D is TRBD1 (6 bases). The CDR3 totals 14 residues. Germline V gene lookup returns CDR1 LNHDA and CDR2 SQIVND (reference sequence). Trimming took off 4 bases at V and 8 bases at J, with 12 bases between the two ends. CDR3 DNA sequence: TGTGCCAGTAGTACAACCGCAGGGGATTCACCCCTCCACTTT. Residues: CASSTTAGDSPLHF.

This chain joins TRBV7-2 and TRBJ2-7; TRBD1 agrees at 7 bases. The CDR3 is 15 amino acids. V lost 1 base, J lost 5 bases, and 8 bases stayed unmatched. Germline values: CDR1 SGHTA, CDR2 FQGNSA. CDR3 coding DNA: TGTGCCAGCAGCTTAGATCGGACAGGTCTCAACGAGCAGTACTTC. Residues: CASSLDRTGLNEQYF.

This rearrangement joins TRBV5-1 to TRBJ1-1; 9 positions agree with TRBD1. The CDR3 is 12 amino acids. CDR1 and CDR2 from the germline V gene are SGHRS and YFSETQ. V was clipped by 5 bases and J by 8 bases; unmatched bases: 4. The CDR3: CASRTGGQEAFF. The DNA for the CDR3 is TGCGCCAGCAGAACAGGGGGCCAGGAAGCTTTCTTT.

This clonotype was picked up a small number of times. The rearrangement links TRBV6-5 to TRBJ1-6; 8 nucleotides match TRBD1. J gave up 9 bases and V 7 bases, and 11 bases lay outside the gene matches. Germline CDR1 is MNHEY and CDR2 is SVGAGI. This CDR3 region has 15 residues. CDR3 protein: CASKGAGGQSSPLHF. CDR3 DNA: TGTGCCAGCAAAGGTGCAGGGGGCCAGTCTTCACCCCTCCACTTT.

At least ten counts were recorded for this clonotype. The chain links TRBV4-3 to TRBJ1-2; a weak D match, TRBD1 (6 bases). Germline CDR1 LGHNA, CDR2 YSLEER. The CDR3 is made up of 17 amino acids. V dropped 4 bases and J dropped 6 bases, with 24 bases sitting between them. The DNA of the CDR3 is TGCGCCAGCAGCCCCTCCGGACCGACAGGTGGGCGGGATGGCTACACCTTC. It specifies CASSPSGPTGGRDGYTF.

In the case of this clonotype: This likely comes from a read error, as the CDR3 has no conserved phenylalanine or tryptophan at its end. The rearrangement joins TRBV7-2 to TRBJ1-1; D remains unclear. The CDR3 length is 13 residues. Trimming removed 6 bases from V and 2 bases from J, with 10 bases in between. Germline values: CDR1 SGHTA, CDR2 FQGNSA. The CDR3: CASSRELNTEAFL. CDR3 nucleotide sequence: TGTGCCAGCAGTCGAGAACTCAACACTGAAGCTTTCCTT.

The chain links TRBV9 to TRBJ2-3, with TRBD1 matching 7 bases. Germline V gene data show CDR1 as SGDLS and CDR2 as YYNGEE. The CDR3 length is 12 residues. V was clipped by 0 bases and J by 14 bases; unmatched bases: 6. The CDR3 DNA reads TGTGCCAGCAGCGTAGCTGGGCCAGGGGGGTATTTT. Encoded protein: CASSVAGPGGYF.

The chain joins TRBV7-9 to TRBJ2-6; tentatively, D is TRBD1 (6 bases). Germline V gene lookup returns CDR1 SEHNR and CDR2 FQNEAQ (reference sequence). The CDR3 spans 17 residues. The V end was cut by 5 bases, the J end by 0 bases, with 14 bases between. CDR3 DNA: TGTGCCAGCAGCGTACTACAGGGTAGCTCTGGGGCCAACGTCCTGACTTTC. Its translation is CASSVLQGSSGANVLTF.